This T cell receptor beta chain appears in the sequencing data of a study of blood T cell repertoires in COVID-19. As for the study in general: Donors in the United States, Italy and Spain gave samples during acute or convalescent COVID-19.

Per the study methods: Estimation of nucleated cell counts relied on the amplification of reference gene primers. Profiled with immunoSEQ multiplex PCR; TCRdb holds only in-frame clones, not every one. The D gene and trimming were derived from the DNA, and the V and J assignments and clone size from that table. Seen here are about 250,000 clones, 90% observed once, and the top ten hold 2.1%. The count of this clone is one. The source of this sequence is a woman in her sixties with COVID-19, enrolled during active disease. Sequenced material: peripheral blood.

The CDR3 here is CASSYLPKISHTGEVGYTF. The CDR3, as DNA: TGTGCCAGCAGTTACCTACCGAAGATCTCCCATACAGGGGAGGTTGGCTACACCTTC. This chain connects TRBV6-7 to TRBJ1-2; 7 nucleotides align to TRBD1. TRBV6-7 is identified as an open reading frame with a role that is uncertain. CDR3 length equals 19 residues. J lost 7 bases, V lost 2 bases, and 22 bases had no gene match.